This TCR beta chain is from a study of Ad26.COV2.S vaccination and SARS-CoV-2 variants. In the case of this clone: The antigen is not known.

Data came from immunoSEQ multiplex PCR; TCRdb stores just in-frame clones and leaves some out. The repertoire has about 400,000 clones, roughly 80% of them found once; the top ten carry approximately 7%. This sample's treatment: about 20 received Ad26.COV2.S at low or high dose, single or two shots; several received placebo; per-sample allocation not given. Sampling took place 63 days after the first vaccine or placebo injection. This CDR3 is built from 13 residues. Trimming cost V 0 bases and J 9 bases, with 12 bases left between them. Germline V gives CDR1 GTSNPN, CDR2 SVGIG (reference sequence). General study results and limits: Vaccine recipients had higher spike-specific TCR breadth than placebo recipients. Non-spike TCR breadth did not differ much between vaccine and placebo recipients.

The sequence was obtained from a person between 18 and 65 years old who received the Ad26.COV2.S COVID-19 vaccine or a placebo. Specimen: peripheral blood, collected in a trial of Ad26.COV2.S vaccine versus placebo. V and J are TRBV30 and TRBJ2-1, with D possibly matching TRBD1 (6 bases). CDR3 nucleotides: TGTGCCTGGAGTGTAGGGGGTGGGGCTGAGCAGTTCTTC. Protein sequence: CAWSVGGGAEQFF.